This T cell receptor (beta chain) was retrieved from a study of blood T cells in healthy people across ages. General observations from the study: Because donor CMV status was unknown, expanded clonotype changes were possibly confounded.

Germline assignment: CDR1 DFQATT and CDR2 SNEGSKA (reference sequence). The V and J ends lost 5 bases and 4 bases respectively, with 15 bases between them. This CDR3 region has 13 residues. With respect to this clonotype: The antigen is not known.

The authors ran a second PCR of about 7 to 12 cycles using a sample-barcoded 5' primer and a J-beta primer mix. TCRdb fed the 5' RACE reads into MiXCR, producing one record per CDR3 protein. The data show 800,000 to 950,000 distinct CDR3 sequences, around 29% seen once. The individuals who served as donors were healthy Caucasians living in Russia, aged about 6 to 100. The data were also submitted as part of a second study, on T cells of mothers and their children. This second report adds: The authors detected no persistent microchimeric T cell clones.

V usage is TRBV20-1 and J usage is TRBJ2-7; tentatively, D is TRBD1 (6 bases). This TCR was recovered from a woman aged 40 to 50 in good health. The specimen sequenced was blood. This chain's CDR3 is CSAPSQTGYEQYF. The CDR3, as DNA: TGCAGTGCTCCGTCTCAAACAGGGTACGAGCAGTACTTC.